Listed here are 14 T cell receptor beta chains from one sample, sequenced in a study of blood T cell repertoires in COVID-19. Sequenced by immunoSEQ multiplex PCR; TCRdb stores in-frame clones only, minus some. This table holds over 200,000 clones, about 80% found once. The sample was peripheral blood. The origin of the receptors is a middle-aged woman with active or convalescent COVID-19.

This clone is a singleton in its sample. The rearrangement links TRBV4-3 to TRBJ2-5; 7 bases agree with TRBD1. CDR1 is LGHNA, CDR2 YSLEER, per germline. V lost 4 bases and J lost 0; bases outside the gene matches: 17. This CDR3 spans 19 amino acids. Here the CDR3 DNA reads TGCGCCAGCAGCCGGCAATTCGGGGACAGACACGAGTACCAAGAGACCCAGTACTTC. Residues: CASSRQFGDRHEYQETQYF.

This clone was observed a few times. This chain joins TRBV3-1 (or the pseudogene TRBV3-2) and TRBJ1-5; 7 bases align to TRBD1. V lost 5 bases to trimming and J lost 5 bases; unmatched junction nucleotides: 18. The length of the CDR3 is 18 residues. CDR1 LGHDT and CDR2 YNNKEL come from the germline V gene (reference sequence). As DNA, the CDR3 is TGTGCCAGCAGCGTAACCTTCACTCCCGGGACAGCGTATCAGCCCCAGCATTTT. This sequence encodes CASSVTFTPGTAYQPQHF.

The chain couples TRBV10-3 to TRBJ2-2; D is perhaps TRBD1 (6 bases). Per the germline V gene, CDR1 is ENHRY and CDR2 is SYGVKD. The CDR3 consists of 15 residues. The V gene lost 6 bases and the J gene lost 1 base, with 12 bases spanning the gap. The CDR3 region has the DNA TGTGCCATCAGGCCGGGACACCAGAACACCGGGGAGCTGTTTTTT. Translated: CAIRPGHQNTGELFF.

This clone was seen just once. J is TRBJ2-1 and V is TRBV10-3, with a weak D call TRBD2 (6 bases). Deletions cut 1 base from V and 5 bases from J, with 24 bases between. The CDR3 length is 19 residues. The germline V gene encodes CDR1 ENHRY and CDR2 SYGVKD. The CDR3: CAISEWGGERWTVNNEQFF. CDR3 bases: TGTGCCATCAGTGAGTGGGGCGGGGAAAGATGGACGGTTAACAATGAGCAGTTCTTC.

The chain joins TRBV30 to TRBJ1-1, with D unresolved. There are 14 residues in the CDR3. The ends were cut back, 0 bases at V and 5 bases at J, with 13 bases in the middle. Germline CDR1 and CDR2: GTSNPN and SVGIG (reference sequence). This CDR3 reads CAWSVPGEGTEAFF. As DNA, the CDR3 is TGTGCCTGGAGTGTACCCGGGGAAGGGACTGAAGCTTTCTTT.

With regard to this clone: As the CDR3 is not closed by the conserved phenylalanine or tryptophan, this likely results from a read error. The DNA is left out, because the CDR3 cannot be placed on it with certainty; the CDR3 is given as TCRdb lists it. The chain uses TRBV20-1 and TRBJ1-2; no DNA check was done on the table's D call, TRBD1. The CDR3 contains 10 residues when both ends are counted. The germline CDR1 and CDR2 sequences are DFQATT and SNEGSKA (reference sequence). The CDR3 loop is CRANGQGHSV.

The chain has TRBV5-4 and TRBJ1-2; tentatively, D is TRBD1 (5 bases). Deletions cut 4 bases from V and 4 bases from J, with 14 bases between. Germline CDR1 is SGHNT and CDR2 is YYREEE (reference sequence). This CDR3 has 14 amino acids. The CDR3 nucleotides read TGTGCCAGCAGCACAAAGACAGAAATCTATGGCTACACCTTC. This gives the protein CASSTKTEIYGYTF.

The CDR3: CASSSGEPATNEKLFF. CDR3 bases: TGTGCCAGCAGCAGCGGGGAACCCGCAACTAATGAAAAACTGTTTTTT. The chain links TRBV3-1 (or the pseudogene TRBV3-2) to TRBJ1-4; D uncertain. The V end lost 5 bases, the J end lost 0 bases, and 13 bases lay between the germline ends. Looked up from germline, CDR1 is LGHDT and CDR2 is YNNKEL (reference sequence). CDR3 length equals 16 residues.

The rearrangement links TRBV14 to TRBJ1-1, with D maybe TRBD1 (5 bases). V lost 6 bases and J 1 base, leaving 12 bases between the germline ends. CDR3 length: 14 amino acids. Germline V gives CDR1 SGHDN, CDR2 FVKESK. The CDR3, as DNA: TGTGCCAGCAGGGCTGTGGGGCGGAACACTGAAGCTTTCTTT. Amino acid sequence: CASRAVGRNTEAFF.

The V gene is TRBV6-2 or TRBV6-3, the J gene TRBJ1-1, with a weak D call TRBD1 (6 bases). The V and J ends lost 2 bases and 3 bases respectively, with 19 bases between them. Germline V CDR1 and CDR2: MNHEY, SVGEGT. The CDR3 has 17 residues. The chain's CDR3 is CASSYPITGTTYTEAFF. The CDR3 region has the DNA TGTGCCAGCAGTTACCCGATAACCGGGACAACCTACACTGAAGCTTTCTTT.

This clone has more than one count but fewer than ten. The gene calls are TRBV30 and TRBJ2-7; unclear D gene. Germline V gene sequence: CDR1 GTSNPN, CDR2 SVGIG (reference sequence). The CDR3 runs to 13 residues. Deletions cut 0 bases from V and 2 bases from J, with 8 bases between. The CDR3, as DNA: TGTGCCTGGAGTGTTCCCCTTACCTACGAGCAGTACTTC. Its protein is CAWSVPLTYEQYF. Based on the CDR3 plus reference TRBV30 and TRBJ2-7, the full variable domain is SQTIHQWPATLVQPVGSPLSLECTVEGTSNPNLYWYRQAAGRGLQLLFYSVGIGQISSEVPQNLSASRPQDRQFILSSKKLLLSDSGFYLCAWSVPLTYEQYFGPGTRLTVT.

The chain has TRBV27 and TRBJ1-5; perhaps TRBD1 as D (5 bases). The CDR3 length is 14 residues. Trimming stripped 6 bases from V and 7 bases from J, with 16 bases between. Germline V lookup: CDR1 MNHEY, CDR2 SMNVEV (reference sequence). The CDR3 DNA follows: TGTGCCAGCAGCCCCGGCTGGGGCTTACAGCCCCAGCATTTT. Its translation: CASSPGWGLQPQHF.

This clone has just one count. The chain is built from TRBV12-3 or TRBV12-4 and TRBJ1-4; D ambiguous. V was trimmed by 2 bases and J by 8 bases, leaving 9 bases between them. The CDR3 covers 13 residues. This chain's CDR3 is CASSLSTVEKLFF. The CDR3 nucleotides read TGTGCCAGCAGTTTATCCACGGTAGAAAAACTGTTTTTT.

The chain is built from TRBV5-3 and TRBJ1-6, with 9 bases lining up with TRBD1. TRBV5-3 is assigned to the ORF class and has an uncertain function. Unmatched junction bases numbered 9, after V lost 4 bases and J lost 7 bases. The CDR3 runs to 16 residues. CDR3 nucleotides: TGTGCCAGAAGCCCCAAACAGGGGGCAGCGAATTCACCCCTCCACTTT. This encodes CARSPKQGAANSPLHF.